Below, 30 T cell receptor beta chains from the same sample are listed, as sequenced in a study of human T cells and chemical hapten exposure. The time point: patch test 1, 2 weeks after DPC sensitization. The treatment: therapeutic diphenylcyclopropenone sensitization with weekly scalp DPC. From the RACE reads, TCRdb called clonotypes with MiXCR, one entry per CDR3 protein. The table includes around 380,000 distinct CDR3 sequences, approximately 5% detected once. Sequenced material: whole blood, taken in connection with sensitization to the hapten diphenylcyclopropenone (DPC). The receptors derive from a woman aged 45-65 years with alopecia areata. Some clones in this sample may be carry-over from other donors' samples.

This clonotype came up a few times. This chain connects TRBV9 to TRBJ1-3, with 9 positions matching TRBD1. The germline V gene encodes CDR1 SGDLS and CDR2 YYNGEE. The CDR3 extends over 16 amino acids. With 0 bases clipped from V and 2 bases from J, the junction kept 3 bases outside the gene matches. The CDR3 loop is CASSVGGQGPGNTIYF. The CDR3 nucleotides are TGTGCCAGCAGCGTAGGGGGACAGGGCCCTGGAAACACCATATATTTT.

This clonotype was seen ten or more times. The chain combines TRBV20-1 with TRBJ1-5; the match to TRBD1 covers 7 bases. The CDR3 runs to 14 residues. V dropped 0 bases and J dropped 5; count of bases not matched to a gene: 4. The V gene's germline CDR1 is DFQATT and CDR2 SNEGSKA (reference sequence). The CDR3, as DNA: TGCAGTGCTAGAGAAGGAGGGACAGATCAGCCCCAGCATTTT. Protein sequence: CSAREGGTDQPQHF.

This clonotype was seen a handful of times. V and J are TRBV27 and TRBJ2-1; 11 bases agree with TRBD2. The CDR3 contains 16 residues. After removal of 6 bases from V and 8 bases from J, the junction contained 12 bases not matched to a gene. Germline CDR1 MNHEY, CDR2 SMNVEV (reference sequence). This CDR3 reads CASSPRWLAGGHEQFF. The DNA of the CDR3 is TGTGCCAGCAGCCCGAGATGGCTAGCGGGGGGCCATGAGCAGTTCTTC.

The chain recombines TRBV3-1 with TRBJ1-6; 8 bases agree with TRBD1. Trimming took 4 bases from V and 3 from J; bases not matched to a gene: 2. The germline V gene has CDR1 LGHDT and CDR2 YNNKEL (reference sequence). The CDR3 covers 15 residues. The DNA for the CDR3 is TGTGCCAGCAGCCCCACAGGGGGCTATAATTCACCCCTCCACTTT. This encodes CASSPTGGYNSPLHF.

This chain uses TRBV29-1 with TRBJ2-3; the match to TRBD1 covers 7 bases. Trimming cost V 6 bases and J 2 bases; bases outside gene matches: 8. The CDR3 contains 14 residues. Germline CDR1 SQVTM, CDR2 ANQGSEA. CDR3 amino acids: CSVLGQDFTDTQYF. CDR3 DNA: TGCAGCGTCCTAGGACAGGATTTCACAGATACGCAGTATTTT.

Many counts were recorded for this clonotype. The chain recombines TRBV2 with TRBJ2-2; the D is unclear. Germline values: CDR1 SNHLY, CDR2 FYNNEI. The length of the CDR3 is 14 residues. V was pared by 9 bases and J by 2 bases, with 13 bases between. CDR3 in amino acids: CASTVERNTGELFF. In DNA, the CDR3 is TGTGCCAGTACCGTGGAGAGAAACACCGGGGAGCTGTTTTTT.

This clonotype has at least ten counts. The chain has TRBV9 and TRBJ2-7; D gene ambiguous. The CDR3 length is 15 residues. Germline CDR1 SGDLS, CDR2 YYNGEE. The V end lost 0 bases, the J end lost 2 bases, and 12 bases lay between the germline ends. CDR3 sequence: CASSVAGSEAYEQYF. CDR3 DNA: TGTGCCAGCAGCGTAGCAGGCAGCGAGGCCTACGAGCAGTACTTC.

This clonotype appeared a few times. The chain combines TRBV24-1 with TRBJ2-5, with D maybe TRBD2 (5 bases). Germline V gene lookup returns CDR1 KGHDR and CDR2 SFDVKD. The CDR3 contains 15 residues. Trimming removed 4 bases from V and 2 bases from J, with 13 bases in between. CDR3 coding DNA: TGTGCCACCAGTGACCCCGTCGGGGTGCAAGAGACCCAGTACTTC. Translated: CATSDPVGVQETQYF.

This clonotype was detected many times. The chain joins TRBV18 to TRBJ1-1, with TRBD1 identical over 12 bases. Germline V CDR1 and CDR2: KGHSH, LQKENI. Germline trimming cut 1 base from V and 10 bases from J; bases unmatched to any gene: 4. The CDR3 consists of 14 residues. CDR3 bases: TGTGCCAGCTCACCACTGGGACAGGGGGCAGGAGCTTTCTTT. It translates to CASSPLGQGAGAFF.

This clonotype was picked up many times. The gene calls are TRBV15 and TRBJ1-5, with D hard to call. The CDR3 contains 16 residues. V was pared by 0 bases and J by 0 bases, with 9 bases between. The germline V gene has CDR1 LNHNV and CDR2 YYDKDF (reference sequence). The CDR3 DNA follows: TGTGCCACCAGCAGAGACCACAGCTATAGCAATCAGCCCCAGCATTTT. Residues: CATSRDHSYSNQPQHF.

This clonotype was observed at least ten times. In DNA form, the CDR3 reads TGCAGTGCTAGGGACAGACACACAGATACGCAGTATTTT. This codes for CSARDRHTDTQYF. The chain uses TRBV20-1 and TRBJ2-3; weak D call: TRBD1 (6 bases). Looked up from germline, CDR1 is DFQATT and CDR2 is SNEGSKA (reference sequence). The CDR3 runs 13 residues. V was cut by 3 bases and J by 2 bases, with 9 bases left in between.

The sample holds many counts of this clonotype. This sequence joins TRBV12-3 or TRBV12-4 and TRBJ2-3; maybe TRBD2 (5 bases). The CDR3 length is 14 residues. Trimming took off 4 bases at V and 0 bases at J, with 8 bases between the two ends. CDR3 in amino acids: CASSSAASTDTQYF. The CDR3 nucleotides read TGTGCCAGCAGTTCAGCGGCTAGCACAGATACGCAGTATTTT.

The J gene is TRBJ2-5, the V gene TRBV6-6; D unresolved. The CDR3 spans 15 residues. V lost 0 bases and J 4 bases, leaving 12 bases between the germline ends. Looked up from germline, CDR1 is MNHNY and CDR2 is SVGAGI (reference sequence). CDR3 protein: CASSYSNPKTETQYF. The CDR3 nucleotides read TGTGCCAGCAGTTACTCGAACCCAAAAACAGAGACCCAGTACTTC.

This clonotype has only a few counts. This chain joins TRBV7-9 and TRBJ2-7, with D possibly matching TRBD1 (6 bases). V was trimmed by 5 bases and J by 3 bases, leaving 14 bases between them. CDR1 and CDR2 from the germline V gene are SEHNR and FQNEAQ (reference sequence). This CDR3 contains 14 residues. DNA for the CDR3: TGTGCCAGCAGCACCGGGACAACCGTCTACGAGCAGTACTTC. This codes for CASSTGTTVYEQYF. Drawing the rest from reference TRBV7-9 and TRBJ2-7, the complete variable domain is DTGVSQNPRHKITKRGQNVTFRCDPISEHNRLYWYRQTLGQGPEFLTYFQNEAQLEKSRLLSDRFSAERPKGSFSTLEIQRTEQGDSAMYLCASSTGTTVYEQYFGPGTRLTVT.

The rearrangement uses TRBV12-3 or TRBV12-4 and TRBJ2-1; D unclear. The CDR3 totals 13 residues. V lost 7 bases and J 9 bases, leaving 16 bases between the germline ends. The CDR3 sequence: CASNAGPMGEQFF. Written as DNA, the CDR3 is TGTGCCAGCAACGCTGGGCCGATGGGTGAGCAGTTCTTC.

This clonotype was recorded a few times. DNA of the CDR3: TGTGCCAGCAGCGAGAGACAGGGGGCGCATACTGAAGCTTTCTTT. Translation gives CASSERQGAHTEAFF. The chain links TRBV7-2 to TRBJ1-1, with TRBD1 matching over 10 bases. The V segment lost 5 bases and the J segment 5 bases; nucleotides outside the gene matches: 8. CDR3 length equals 15 residues. Germline V gene sequence: CDR1 SGHTA, CDR2 FQGNSA.

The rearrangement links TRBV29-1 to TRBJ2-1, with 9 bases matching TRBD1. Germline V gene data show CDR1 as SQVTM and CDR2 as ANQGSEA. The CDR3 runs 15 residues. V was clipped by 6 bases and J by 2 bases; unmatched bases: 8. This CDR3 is CSVRGDRAAYNEQFF. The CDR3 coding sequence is TGCAGCGTCCGGGGGGACAGGGCGGCCTACAATGAGCAGTTCTTC.

The CDR3 region is CASSLIGGNAGNTIYF. The CDR3 DNA is TGTGCCAGCAGCTTAATCGGGGGTAATGCTGGAAACACCATATATTTT. V and J are TRBV7-2 and TRBJ1-3; maybe TRBD1 (5 bases). Germline CDR1 and CDR2: SGHTA and FQGNSA. This CDR3 comprises 16 residues. Trimming cost V 2 bases and J 2 bases, with 13 bases left between them.

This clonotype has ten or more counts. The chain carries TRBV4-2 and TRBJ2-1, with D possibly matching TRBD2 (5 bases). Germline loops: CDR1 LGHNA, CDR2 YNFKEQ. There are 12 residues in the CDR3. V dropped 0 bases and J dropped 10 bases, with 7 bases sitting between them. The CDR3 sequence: CASSQDWREQFF. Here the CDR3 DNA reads TGTGCCAGCAGCCAAGATTGGAGGGAGCAGTTCTTC.

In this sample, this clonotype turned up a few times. CDR3 coding DNA: TGTGCCAGCAGTTACTCGATGTTGGACTCACCCCTCCACTTT. Amino acids: CASSYSMLDSPLHF. The chain links TRBV6-6 to TRBJ1-6; D is ambiguous. Trimming removed 0 bases from V and 10 bases from J, with 10 bases in between. The length of the CDR3 is 14 residues. The germline V gene encodes CDR1 MNHNY and CDR2 SVGAGI (reference sequence).

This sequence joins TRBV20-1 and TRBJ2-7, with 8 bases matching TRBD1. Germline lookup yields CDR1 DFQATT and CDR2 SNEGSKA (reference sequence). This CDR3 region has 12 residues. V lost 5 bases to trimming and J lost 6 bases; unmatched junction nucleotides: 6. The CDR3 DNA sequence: TGCAGTGCTGGGCGGACAGGGAGCGAGCAGTACTTC. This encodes CSAGRTGSEQYF.

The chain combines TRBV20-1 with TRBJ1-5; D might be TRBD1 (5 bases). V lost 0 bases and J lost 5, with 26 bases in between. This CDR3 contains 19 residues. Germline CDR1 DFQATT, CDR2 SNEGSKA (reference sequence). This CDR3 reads CSAREPTVGTVVPHQPQHF. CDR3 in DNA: TGCAGTGCTAGAGAACCGACAGTAGGGACGGTTGTTCCCCATCAGCCCCAGCATTTT.

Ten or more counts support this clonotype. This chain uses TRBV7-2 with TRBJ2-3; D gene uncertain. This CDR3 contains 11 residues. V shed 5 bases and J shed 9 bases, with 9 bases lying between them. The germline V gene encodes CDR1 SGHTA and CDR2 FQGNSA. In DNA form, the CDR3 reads TGTGCCAGCAGCCCCTTAACAACGCAGTATTTT. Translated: CASSPLTTQYF.

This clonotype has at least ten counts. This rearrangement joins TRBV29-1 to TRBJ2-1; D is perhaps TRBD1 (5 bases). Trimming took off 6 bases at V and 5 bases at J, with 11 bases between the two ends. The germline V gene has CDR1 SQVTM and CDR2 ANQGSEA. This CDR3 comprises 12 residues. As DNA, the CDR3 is TGCAGCGTCACCGACAGAAACAATGAGCAGTTCTTC. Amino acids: CSVTDRNNEQFF.

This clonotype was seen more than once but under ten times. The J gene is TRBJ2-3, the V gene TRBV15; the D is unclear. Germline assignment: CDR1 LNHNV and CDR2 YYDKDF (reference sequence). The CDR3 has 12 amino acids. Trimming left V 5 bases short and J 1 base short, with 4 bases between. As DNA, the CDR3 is TGTGCCACCAGCGTCGGCACAGATACGCAGTATTTT. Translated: CATSVGTDTQYF.

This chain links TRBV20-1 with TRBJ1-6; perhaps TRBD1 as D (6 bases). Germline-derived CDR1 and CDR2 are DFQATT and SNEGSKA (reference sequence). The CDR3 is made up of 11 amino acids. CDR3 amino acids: CGTGYGSPLHF. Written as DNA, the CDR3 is TGCGGAACAGGGTACGGCTCACCCCTCCACTTT.

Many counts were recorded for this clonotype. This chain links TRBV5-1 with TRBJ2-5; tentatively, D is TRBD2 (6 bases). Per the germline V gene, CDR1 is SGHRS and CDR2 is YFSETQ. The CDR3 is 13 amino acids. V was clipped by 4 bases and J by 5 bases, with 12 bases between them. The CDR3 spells CASSPGTGETQYF. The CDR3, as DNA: TGCGCCAGCAGCCCCGGGACTGGGGAGACCCAGTACTTC.

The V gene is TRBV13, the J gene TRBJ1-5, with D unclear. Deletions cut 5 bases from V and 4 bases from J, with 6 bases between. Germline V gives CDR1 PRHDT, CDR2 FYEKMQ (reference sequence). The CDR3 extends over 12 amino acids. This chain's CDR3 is CASSALNQPQHF. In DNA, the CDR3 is TGTGCCAGCAGCGCCTTAAATCAGCCCCAGCATTTT. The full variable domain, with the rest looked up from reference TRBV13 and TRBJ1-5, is AAGVIQSPRHLIKEKRETATLKCYPIPRHDTVYWYQQGPGQDPQFLISFYEKMQSDKGSIPDRFSAQQFSDYHSELNMSSLELGDSALYFCASSALNQPQHFGDGTRLSIL.

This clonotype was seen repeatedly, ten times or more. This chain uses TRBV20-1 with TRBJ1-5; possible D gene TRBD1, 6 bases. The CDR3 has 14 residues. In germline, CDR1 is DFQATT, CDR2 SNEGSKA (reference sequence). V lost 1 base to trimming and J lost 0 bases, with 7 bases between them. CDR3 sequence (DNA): TGCAGTGCTAGAGTGGGGGCTAGCAATCAGCCCCAGCATTTT. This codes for CSARVGASNQPQHF.

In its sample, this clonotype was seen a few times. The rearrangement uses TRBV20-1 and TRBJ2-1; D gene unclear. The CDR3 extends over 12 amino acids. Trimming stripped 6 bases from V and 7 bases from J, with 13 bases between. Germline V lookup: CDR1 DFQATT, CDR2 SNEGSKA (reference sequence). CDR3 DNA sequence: TGCAGTGCCGTTTCCGTAGGGAATGAGCAGTTCTTC. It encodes CSAVSVGNEQFF.